The entry below describes one T cell receptor beta chain. Its antigen is not known. One entry per CDR3 protein results from TCRdb running MiXCR on the RACE reads. The sample lists 50,000 to 75,000 distinct CDR3 sequences, 11% seen once, with roughly 2.3% in the top ten. Specified time point: patch test 3, about 24 weeks after DPC sensitization. Treatment: therapeutic diphenylcyclopropenone sensitization with weekly scalp DPC. The study drew its donors from alopecia patients who were 18 to 70 years old and suitable for DPC. This sample stems from a study of human T cells and chemical hapten exposure. Study-wide results and caveats: Among expanded TCRs, significantly more large CDR3 similarity clusters formed than among controls.

Germline CDR1 MDHEN, CDR2 SYDVKM. The germline V and J ends were trimmed by 7 bases and 6 bases, with 10 bases remaining between them. The CDR3 runs to 12 residues. The source of this sequence is a woman under 40 with alopecia areata. Some clones in this sample may be carry-over from other donors' samples. Here the sequenced sample was whole blood, taken in connection with sensitization to the hapten diphenylcyclopropenone (DPC). The V gene is TRBV28, the J gene TRBJ2-4, with a possible D match to TRBD1 (5 bases). The CDR3 spells CASTGKGNIQYF. In DNA, the CDR3 is TGTGCCAGCACAGGGAAGGGAAACATTCAGTACTTC. The full variable domain, rest sourced from reference TRBV28 and TRBJ2-4, is DVKVTQSSRYLVKRTGEKVFLECVQDMDHENMFWYRQDPGLGLRLIYFSYDVKMKEKGDIPEGYSVSREKKERFSLILESASTNQTSMYLCASTGKGNIQYFGAGTRLSVL.